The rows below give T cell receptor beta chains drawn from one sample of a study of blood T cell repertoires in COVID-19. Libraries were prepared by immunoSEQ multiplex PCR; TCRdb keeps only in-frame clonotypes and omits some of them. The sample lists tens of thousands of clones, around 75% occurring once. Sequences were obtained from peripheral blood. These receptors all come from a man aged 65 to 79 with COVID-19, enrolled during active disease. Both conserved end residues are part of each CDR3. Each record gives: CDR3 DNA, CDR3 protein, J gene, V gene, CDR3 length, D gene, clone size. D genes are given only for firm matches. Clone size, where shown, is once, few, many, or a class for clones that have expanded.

DNA: TGTGCCAGCAGTTACACAGACGGACTCAATCAGCCCCAGCATTTT
CDR3: CASSYTDGLNQPQHF
J: TRBJ1-5
V: TRBV6-6
length: 15
D: .
size: .

DNA: TGTGCCAGCAGTGGGGACAGAAATAGCAATCAGCCCCAGCATTTT
CDR3: CASSGDRNSNQPQHF
J: TRBJ1-5
V: TRBV2
length: 15
D: TRBD1
size: .

DNA: TGTGCCAGCAGTCGAAGGGGCGTCACCATATATTTT
CDR3: CASSRRGVTIYF
J: TRBJ1-3
V: TRBV3-1/TRBV3-2
length: 12
D: .
size: .

DNA: TGTGCCAGCAATCGACTAGATCGTAAGGAGACCCAGTACTTC
CDR3: CASNRLDRKETQYF
J: TRBJ2-5
V: TRBV28
length: 14
D: .
size: .

DNA: TGTGCCAGCAGTTACCGGCCAGGGCCTGGCTATGGCTACACCTTC
CDR3: CASSYRPGPGYGYTF
J: TRBJ1-2
V: TRBV6-5
length: 15
D: .
size: .

DNA: TGTGCCAGCAGTTACAGGGGTCTACTCTACGAGCAGTACTTC
CDR3: CASSYRGLLYEQYF
J: TRBJ2-7
V: TRBV6-5
length: 14
D: .
size: few

DNA: TGTGCCAGCAGCTTAGGGCAGGGTACGCAGTATTTT
CDR3: CASSLGQGTQYF
J: TRBJ2-3
V: TRBV11-2
length: 12
D: .
size: .

DNA: TGTGCCAGTAGTAGACAGGCCTCCTACGAGCAGTACTTC
CDR3: CASSRQASYEQYF
J: TRBJ2-7
V: TRBV19
length: 13
D: .
size: few

DNA: TGCAGCGCCGGGACAGGGTCCTACGAGCAGTACTTC
CDR3: CSAGTGSYEQYF
J: TRBJ2-7
V: TRBV29-1
length: 12
D: TRBD1
size: .

DNA: TGCGCCAGCAGTTCGACTCCCCCCGTCGGGGAGCTGTTTTTT
CDR3: CASSSTPPVGELFF
J: TRBJ2-2
V: TRBV5-1
length: 14
D: .
size: .

DNA: TGTGCCAGCCGACAAAGGGGATCACCCCTCCACTTT
CDR3: CASRQRGSPLHF
J: TRBJ1-6
V: TRBV6-5
length: 12
D: .
size: .

DNA: TGTGCCAGCAGCCGGGACAGGGGAGATACGCAGTATTTT
CDR3: CASSRDRGDTQYF
J: TRBJ2-3
V: TRBV7-2
length: 13
D: TRBD1
size: .

DNA: TGTGCCATCAGTAGCGGGAGGGCCCTCACAGATACGCAGTATTTT
CDR3: CAISSGRALTDTQYF
J: TRBJ2-3
V: TRBV10-3
length: 15
D: TRBD2
size: .

DNA: TGTGCCAGCAGTTACCTTTCGGGACACGGGGAGACAGATACGCAGTATTTT
CDR3: CASSYLSGHGETDTQYF
J: TRBJ2-3
V: TRBV6-2/TRBV6-3
length: 17
D: .
size: .

DNA: TGTGCCAGCAGCTTGGCCCCTCTAGCGGGAGGATCCTACAATGAGCAGTTCTTC
CDR3: CASSLAPLAGGSYNEQFF
J: TRBJ2-1
V: TRBV5-4
length: 18
D: TRBD2
size: few

DNA: TGTGCCAGCAGCCCAGGGGAGACCCAGTACTTC
CDR3: CASSPGETQYF
J: TRBJ2-5
V: TRBV6-5
length: 11
D: .
size: .

DNA: TGTGCCAGCAGCCGGACAGGGGAATACGAGCAGTACTTC
CDR3: CASSRTGEYEQYF
J: TRBJ2-7
V: TRBV7-8
length: 13
D: TRBD1
size: .

DNA: TGTGCCAGCAGCGCCCGCCAGGATACGCAGTATTTT
CDR3: CASSARQDTQYF
J: TRBJ2-3
V: TRBV9
length: 12
D: .
size: .

DNA: TGTGCCAGCAGCCTAGGACTAGCGGGGGGCTACGGGGCGGAGACCCAGTACTTC
CDR3: CASSLGLAGGYGAETQYF
J: TRBJ2-5
V: TRBV7-2
length: 18
D: TRBD2
size: .

DNA: TGCAGCGTTGAAGGAGTCATGAACACTGAAGCTTTCTTT
CDR3: CSVEGVMNTEAFF
J: TRBJ1-1
V: TRBV29-1
length: 13
D: .
size: .

DNA: TGCGCCAGCAGCCAAGATTTAGCGGGGGGGCTTGAGACCCAGTACTTC
CDR3: CASSQDLAGGLETQYF
J: TRBJ2-5
V: TRBV4-3
length: 16
D: TRBD2
size: many

DNA: TGTGCCAGCAGTTACGGGCTAGCGGGGAACAATGAGCAGTTCTTC
CDR3: CASSYGLAGNNEQFF
J: TRBJ2-1
V: TRBV6-5
length: 15
D: TRBD2
size: .

DNA: TGTGCCACCAGTGACGGGGACATCCCCAAGTTCTTC
CDR3: CATSDGDIPKFF
J: TRBJ2-1
V: TRBV24-1
length: 12
D: .
size: .

DNA: TGTGCCAGCAGCCGGACTAGCGGGCCGTACGAGCAGTACTTC
CDR3: CASSRTSGPYEQYF
J: TRBJ2-7
V: TRBV7-8
length: 14
D: TRBD2
size: few

DNA: TGTGCCAGCCATGAGGGAGGGACAGGGCATACGAAGGGCTACACCTTC
CDR3: CASHEGGTGHTKGYTF
J: TRBJ1-2
V: TRBV28
length: 16
D: TRBD1
size: once

DNA: TGTGCCAGCAGTAAACAGGCCACATCCTACGAGCAGTACTTC
CDR3: CASSKQATSYEQYF
J: TRBJ2-7
V: TRBV7-2
length: 14
D: .
size: .

DNA: TGTGCCAGCAGCTTTATTAGTAATTCACCCCTCCACTTT
CDR3: CASSFISNSPLHF
J: TRBJ1-6
V: TRBV7-2
length: 13
D: .
size: few

DNA: TGCAGCGGGTTTCAGGGGGGAACGTACACTGAAGCTTTCTTT
CDR3: CSGFQGGTYTEAFF
J: TRBJ1-1
V: TRBV29-1
length: 14
D: TRBD1
size: once

DNA: TGTGCCAGTAGTATAGCTACAGGGGGCTCCTACGAGCAGTACTTC
CDR3: CASSIATGGSYEQYF
J: TRBJ2-7
V: TRBV19
length: 15
D: TRBD1
size: .

DNA: TGTGCCAGCAGTTCACCCGGGACTAGCGGGAGAGGTGAGCAGTACTTC
CDR3: CASSSPGTSGRGEQYF
J: TRBJ2-7
V: TRBV28
length: 16
D: TRBD2
size: once

DNA: TGTGCCAGCAGTTCCCTGCAGGGGCATAGCAATCAGCCCCAGCATTTT
CDR3: CASSSLQGHSNQPQHF
J: TRBJ1-5
V: TRBV6-2/TRBV6-3
length: 16
D: .
size: .

DNA: TGCGCCAGCAGCTCGACAGCTTATGAAAAACTGTTTTTT
CDR3: CASSSTAYEKLFF
J: TRBJ1-4
V: TRBV5-1
length: 13
D: .
size: few

DNA: TGTGCCAGCAGCTTTACAGGAATCCGAAACATTCAGTACTTC
CDR3: CASSFTGIRNIQYF
J: TRBJ2-4
V: TRBV5-8
length: 14
D: .
size: .

DNA: TGTGCCAGCAGTTTACGGAGCAATCAGCCCCAGCATTTT
CDR3: CASSLRSNQPQHF
J: TRBJ1-5
V: TRBV27
length: 13
D: .
size: few

DNA: TGTGCCAGCAGTTCGGTGAGGAGAAGCGAGCAGTACTTC
CDR3: CASSSVRRSEQYF
J: TRBJ2-7
V: TRBV11-3
length: 13
D: .
size: .

DNA: TGTGCCAGCAGCTTACAGGGGGCGAGTGAAGCTTTCTTT
CDR3: CASSLQGASEAFF
J: TRBJ1-1
V: TRBV7-2
length: 13
D: TRBD1
size: .

DNA: TGTGCCAGCAGTTTTCGACAGGGGACCCAGAATGAAAAACTGTTTTTT
CDR3: CASSFRQGTQNEKLFF
J: TRBJ1-4
V: TRBV27
length: 16
D: TRBD1
size: .

DNA: TGTGCCAGCACCGGAGAGAACACTGAAGCTTTCTTT
CDR3: CASTGENTEAFF
J: TRBJ1-1
V: TRBV18
length: 12
D: .
size: .

DNA: TGTGCCAGCATTCTTATTACGGGAACTGAAGCTTTCTTT
CDR3: CASILITGTEAFF
J: TRBJ1-1
V: TRBV6-5
length: 13
D: .
size: .

DNA: TGTGCCAGTAGCCTCGTCGGGAACACTGAAGCTTTCTTT
CDR3: CASSLVGNTEAFF
J: TRBJ1-1
V: TRBV19
length: 13
D: .
size: few

DNA: TGTGCCAGCAGCTCGACAGGTTATGGCTACACCTTC
CDR3: CASSSTGYGYTF
J: TRBJ1-2
V: TRBV11-2
length: 12
D: .
size: .

DNA: TGCGCCAGCAGCTTTTTCAGAAGTAACACCGGGGAGCTGTTTTTT
CDR3: CASSFFRSNTGELFF
J: TRBJ2-2
V: TRBV5-1
length: 15
D: .
size: once

DNA: TGCGCCAGCAGCCTAGGGTCGGGGGAGGTCTCTGAAGCTTTCTTT
CDR3: CASSLGSGEVSEAFF
J: TRBJ1-1
V: TRBV5-1
length: 15
D: .
size: many

DNA: TGTGCCAGCAGCTTATCTATCGGGAGCGGGGAAGATACGCAGTATTTT
CDR3: CASSLSIGSGEDTQYF
J: TRBJ2-3
V: TRBV7-2
length: 16
D: TRBD2
size: .

DNA: TGTGCCATCAGTGATAACAAACAGCTATACGAGCAGTACTTC
CDR3: CAISDNKQLYEQYF
J: TRBJ2-7
V: TRBV10-3
length: 14
D: .
size: .

DNA: TGTGCCAGCAGCTCGAGGACAGAAACCAGACTTTTTTTCGCGAACACCGGGGAGCTGTTTTTT
CDR3: CASSSRTETRLFFANTGELFF
J: TRBJ2-2
V: TRBV9
length: 21
D: .
size: few

DNA: TGTGCCAGCAGAGAGTACGACAGGGTTGGTTACGAGCAGTACTTC
CDR3: CASREYDRVGYEQYF
J: TRBJ2-7
V: TRBV6-6
length: 15
D: TRBD1
size: few

DNA: TGTGCCAGCAGTTTAGGGGAAACGGGTGGCTACACCTTC
CDR3: CASSLGETGGYTF
J: TRBJ1-2
V: TRBV6-1
length: 13
D: .
size: once